Each of the 24 T cell receptor beta chains below was sequenced from the same sample in a study of early T cells in non-severe SARS-CoV-2 infection. TCRdb re-analysed the 5' RACE reads in MiXCR, keeping a single row per CDR3 protein. The repertoire holds under 55,000 distinct CDR3 sequences, under 14% seen once, with around a fifth in the top ten. Sequences were obtained from whole blood. The receptors stem from an adult who was a healthcare worker with PCR-confirmed SARS-CoV-2 infection or an uninfected control (not recorded which).

The V and J genes are TRBV11-2 and TRBJ1-1, with D maybe TRBD1 (6 bases). Per germline, CDR1 SGHAT and CDR2 FQNNGV. The V end was cut by 5 bases, the J end by 11 bases, with 18 bases between. The CDR3 runs 13 residues. DNA of the CDR3: TGTGCCAGCAGCCCCCTTTCGGGGGGGCGTGCTTTCTTT. Protein: CASSPLSGGRAFF.

This clonotype was picked up a small number of times. The V call is TRBV2, the J call TRBJ2-1, with D tentatively TRBD2 (6 bases). This CDR3 is built from 15 residues. With 6 bases removed from V and 3 bases from J, the gap between germline ends came to 15 bases. Germline CDR1 is SNHLY and CDR2 is FYNNEI. CDR3 nucleotides: TGTGCCAGCAGAAAAACCGGGACTGGCTACAATGAGCAGTTCTTC. It encodes CASRKTGTGYNEQFF.

This clonotype appeared many times. The J gene is TRBJ2-1, the V gene TRBV11-3; 10 positions match TRBD1. With V trimmed by 5 bases and J by 10 bases, 8 bases remained unmatched. Germline values: CDR1 SGHNT, CDR2 YENEEA. The CDR3 consists of 14 residues. The CDR3 DNA is TGTGCCAGCAGCGCGCAAGGACAGGGGGGAGAGCAGTTCTTC. This encodes CASSAQGQGGEQFF.

This clonotype was counted at least ten times. The rearrangement joins TRBV7-2 to TRBJ2-5, with D tentatively TRBD1 or TRBD2 (7 bases each). V gave up 5 bases and J gave up 5 bases, with 18 bases separating them. Germline V gene data show CDR1 as SGHTA and CDR2 as FQGNSA. CDR3 size: 15 residues. CDR3 residues: CASSQGRGRMETQYF. In DNA form, the CDR3 reads TGTGCCAGCAGCCAGGGGAGGGGGCGTATGGAGACCCAGTACTTC.

The V gene is TRBV28, the J gene TRBJ2-1; 13 positions agree with TRBD2. Germline trimming cut 2 bases from V and 8 bases from J; bases unmatched to any gene: 3. CDR3 length: 15 amino acids. Germline-derived CDR1 and CDR2 are MDHEN and SYDVKM. The CDR3 DNA reads as TGTGCCAGCAGTTTAGGGACTAGCGGGGTCTATGAGCAGTTCTTC. It yields the protein CASSLGTSGVYEQFF.

The rearrangement joins TRBV7-2 to TRBJ1-4; a weak D match, TRBD1 (6 bases). Germline CDR1 and CDR2: SGHTA and FQGNSA. The CDR3 sequence is 14 residues long. With 4 bases removed from V and 7 bases from J, the gap between germline ends came to 13 bases. CDR3 amino acids: CASSSQGHGEKLFF. The DNA for the CDR3 is TGTGCCAGCAGCTCCCAGGGGCATGGTGAAAAACTGTTTTTT.

V is TRBV21-1 and J is TRBJ1-6. TRBV21-1 is reported as a pseudogene. CDR3 length: 17 residues. The CDR3 loop reads CARGRREVLSYNSPLHF. The CDR3 nucleotides are TGTGCCAGAGGGCGAAGGGAGGTTCTCTCCTATAATTCACCCCTCCACTTT.

This clonotype appeared many times. The chain employs TRBV19 and TRBJ2-7; no reliable D call. Trimming left V 5 bases short and J 0 bases short, with 8 bases between. The germline V gene encodes CDR1 LNHDA and CDR2 SQIVND (reference sequence). There are 13 residues in the CDR3. CDR3 in amino acids: CASSVGYSYEQYF. CDR3 sequence (DNA): TGTGCCAGTAGTGTAGGATACTCCTACGAGCAGTACTTC.

This clonotype was seen many times. The V call is TRBV11-1, the J call TRBJ2-1, with D possibly being TRBD1 (5 bases). V shed 1 base and J shed 5 bases, with 12 bases lying between them. The CDR3 spans 15 residues. Per germline, CDR1 SGHAT and CDR2 FQDESV (reference sequence). The CDR3 DNA follows: TGTGCCAGCAGCTTAGATGTAGGGGTAGACAATGAGCAGTTCTTC. This sequence encodes CASSLDVGVDNEQFF.

V gene TRBV20-1 combines with J gene TRBJ1-6; D gene unclear. The V and J ends lost 5 bases and 5 bases respectively, with 16 bases between them. CDR3 size: 15 residues. The germline V gene has CDR1 DFQATT and CDR2 SNEGSKA (reference sequence). The CDR3 coding sequence is TGCAGTGCTTTCAAGCTTTGGAGCAATAATTCACCCCTCCACTTT. This sequence encodes CSAFKLWSNNSPLHF.

At least ten counts were recorded for this clonotype. V and J are TRBV7-3 and TRBJ1-1; D not certain. The germline gives CDR1 SGHTA, CDR2 FQGTGA. The CDR3 covers 13 residues. Trimming removed 4 bases at V and 1 base at J, with 7 bases between. CDR3 region: CASSSQSNTEAFF. In DNA form, the CDR3 reads TGTGCCAGCAGCTCACAATCGAACACTGAAGCTTTCTTT.

This chain joins TRBV10-3 and TRBJ2-7; TRBD1 or TRBD2 may be the D gene (5 bases each). Germline CDR1 ENHRY, CDR2 SYGVKD. Trimming left V 7 bases short and J 2 bases short, with 12 bases between. The CDR3 sequence is 13 residues long. The CDR3: CAITSGRTYEQYF. In nucleotides, the CDR3 is TGTGCCATCACCTCGGGACGTACCTACGAGCAGTACTTC.

This clonotype has just a few counts. This chain uses TRBV10-3 with TRBJ2-5, with a weak D call TRBD2 (5 bases). Germline V CDR1 and CDR2: ENHRY, SYGVKD. Trimming pared 0 bases from V and 9 bases from J, leaving 17 bases between. The CDR3 is made up of 15 amino acids. The CDR3 bases are TGTGCCATCAGTGAGTCGTTTACTAGAGGGTCGGCCCAGTACTTC. Encoded protein: CAISESFTRGSAQYF.

This clonotype was recorded at least ten times. CDR3 sequence (DNA): TGTGCCAGTAGTGTCGAGTCCAACAATGAGCAGTTCTTC. Its translation is CASSVESNNEQFF. The chain recombines TRBV19 with TRBJ2-1; unclear D gene. Germline V lookup: CDR1 LNHDA, CDR2 SQIVND (reference sequence). Trimming removed 5 bases at V and 5 bases at J, with 10 bases between. This CDR3 is built from 13 residues.

This clonotype was recorded at least ten times. V and J are TRBV6-5 and TRBJ2-5; 9 bases align to TRBD1. The CDR3 has 14 residues. Per germline, CDR1 MNHEY and CDR2 SVGAGI. The V and J ends lost 5 bases and 2 bases, in that order; junction bases with no gene match: 3. DNA for the CDR3: TGTGCCAGCAGTGCGACAGGGGGGCAAGAGACCCAGTACTTC. Translated, it gives CASSATGGQETQYF.

The rearrangement links TRBV29-1 to TRBJ2-2, with D possibly TRBD2 on 6 matching bases. This CDR3 is built from 15 residues. CDR1 and CDR2 (germline): SQVTM, ANQGSEA. V was clipped by 4 bases and J by 1 base, with 13 bases between them. The CDR3 DNA follows: TGCAGCGTTGCCCTTAGCGGACGGAACACCGGGGAGCTGTTTTTT. Translated, it gives CSVALSGRNTGELFF.

This chain uses TRBV15 with TRBJ2-1; 7 nucleotides line up with TRBD1. The CDR3 has 14 residues. Germline V gives CDR1 LNHNV, CDR2 YYDKDF (reference sequence). After removal of 6 bases from V and 5 bases from J, the junction contained 7 bases not matched to a gene. The CDR3 reads CATRSSDRDNEQFF. CDR3 DNA sequence: TGTGCCACCAGATCGTCAGACAGGGACAATGAGCAGTTCTTC.

This clonotype occurred a few times. The V and J genes are TRBV28 and TRBJ2-1; 9 nucleotides align to TRBD1. J was trimmed by 9 bases and V by 5 bases; bases with no gene match: 11. The CDR3 has 15 amino acids. The V gene's germline CDR1 is MDHEN and CDR2 SYDVKM. CDR3: CASSPPPTGGTEQFF. The CDR3 nucleotides are TGTGCCAGCAGTCCCCCCCCTACAGGGGGCACTGAGCAGTTCTTC.

This clonotype has more than one count but fewer than ten. This chain uses TRBV7-9 with TRBJ2-4; maybe TRBD1 (5 bases). CDR3 length: 18 residues. V lost 5 bases and J lost 0, with 20 bases in between. Germline CDR1 reads SEHNR; CDR2 reads FQNEAQ (reference sequence). The CDR3: CASSPNSVDRLAKNIQYF. CDR3 bases: TGTGCCAGCAGCCCGAACTCCGTAGACAGACTAGCCAAAAACATTCAGTACTTC.

The V gene is TRBV6-2 or TRBV6-3, the J gene TRBJ2-7, with 13 bases fitting TRBD2. Unmatched junction bases numbered 8, after V lost 6 bases and J lost 6 bases. CDR3 length equals 15 residues. Germline V gene lookup returns CDR1 MNHEY and CDR2 SVGEGT. The CDR3 coding sequence is TGTGCCAGCAGCTGGACTAGCGGGAGTATTGCCGAGCAGTACTTC. It translates to CASSWTSGSIAEQYF.

This clonotype was detected many times. The rearrangement uses TRBV27 and TRBJ2-1; 7 bases agree with TRBD2. The V gene end was trimmed by 2 bases and the J gene end by 9 bases; junction bases not matched to a gene: 10. Germline CDR1 and CDR2: MNHEY and SMNVEV (reference sequence). The CDR3 sequence is 15 residues long. CDR3 DNA: TGTGCCAGCAGTTTAGAGTCTGCAGGGAGGGGTGAGCAGTTCTTC. It yields the protein CASSLESAGRGEQFF.

This clonotype was counted a few times. The J gene is TRBJ2-1, the V gene TRBV28; D remains ambiguous. Germline CDR1 MDHEN, CDR2 SYDVKM. The length of the CDR3 is 13 residues. Trimming pared 1 base from V and 4 bases from J, leaving 5 bases between. In DNA, the CDR3 is TGTGCCAGCAGTTTATCGCCGTACAATGAGCAGTTCTTC. It translates to CASSLSPYNEQFF.

There are many counts of this clonotype. The chain carries TRBV11-2 and TRBJ1-3; D unresolved. The CDR3 contains 12 residues. CDR1 is SGHAT, CDR2 FQNNGV, per germline. V gave up 5 bases and J gave up 4 bases, with 6 bases separating them. The CDR3 DNA is TGTGCCAGCAGCCCTACGGGAAACACCATATATTTT. Its protein product is CASSPTGNTIYF.

This clonotype has only a few counts. The chain employs TRBV24-1 and TRBJ2-2; TRBD1 matches 9 bases. This CDR3 region has 16 residues. After removal of 5 bases from V and 5 bases from J, the junction contained 8 bases not matched to a gene. Germline CDR1 KGHDR, CDR2 SFDVKD. CDR3 protein: CATSAPGQGSTGELFF. The CDR3 region has the DNA TGTGCCACCAGTGCTCCGGGACAGGGATCGACCGGGGAGCTGTTTTTT.